A selection of T cell receptor beta chains follows, all from one sample in a study of blood T cell repertoires in COVID-19. Repertoires were generated with immunoSEQ multiplex PCR, while TCRdb's copy carries only in-frame clones and drops some. The data show more than 300,000 clones, around 87% seen once. Input material: peripheral blood. These receptor sequences come from a woman aged 25 to 45 with COVID-19, enrolled during active disease. CDR3s include the opening cysteine and the closing phenylalanine or tryptophan. The order of the fields is V gene, J gene, CDR3 protein.

TRBV6-4	TRBJ1-2	CASSGTGGGYTF
TRBV7-9	TRBJ2-7	CASSSTLLANEQYF
TRBV4-1	TRBJ2-7	CASSRGNSYEQYF
TRBV10-3	TRBJ2-1	CATHPASGRNEQFF
TRBV19	TRBJ2-6	CASRGATSGANVLTF
TRBV9	TRBJ1-4	CASSVGDRELFF
TRBV4-3	TRBJ2-3	CASSQDSPSWDTQYF
TRBV30	TRBJ2-1	CAWSVLLYNEQFF
TRBV11-2	TRBJ2-7	CASSTGTSGSNEQYF
TRBV6-5	TRBJ2-1	CASRNTGGHEQFF
TRBV30	TRBJ1-1	CAWSVPWLNTEAFF
TRBV27	TRBJ1-5	CASRPGQFYSNQPQHF
TRBV7-7	TRBJ2-7	CASSPGAGVSYEQYF
TRBV3-1/TRBV3-2	TRBJ2-5	CASSAGGTAGETQYF
TRBV30	TRBJ2-1	CAWRGTSGAYNEQFF
TRBV24-1	TRBJ2-2	CATSPGVVLSGELFF
TRBV28	TRBJ1-1	CASRDRMNTEAFF
TRBV7-3	TRBJ2-1	CASSSLGGAQHEQFF
TRBV7-2	TRBJ2-7	CASSPDRPSYEQYF
TRBV7-9	TRBJ2-3	CASSLEGSTDTQYF
TRBV5-1	TRBJ2-2	CASSSPVVGELFF
TRBV9	TRBJ1-6	CASSVQGDSPLHF
TRBV19	TRBJ2-7	CASNAGTGAYEQYF
TRBV4-1	TRBJ2-7	CASSPNAALAVYEQYF
TRBV6-6	TRBJ2-7	CASSPRGLAGGREQYF
TRBV6-2/TRBV6-3	TRBJ1-1	CASSYSPDRSMNTEAFF
TRBV5-6	TRBJ2-5	CASSLEGTGSQTQYF
TRBV28	TRBJ2-6	CASSFWDRSSGANVLTF
TRBV5-4	TRBJ2-2	CASSSKQGASELFF
TRBV4-3	TRBJ1-1	CASSLHPGDTEAFF
TRBV2	TRBJ1-5	CASWEGGNQPQHF
TRBV19	TRBJ2-7	CASSTRTGGSYEQYF
TRBV2	TRBJ2-7	CASSEWLPPYEQYF
TRBV7-8	TRBJ1-6	CASTGSRSGNSPLHF
TRBV14	TRBJ1-1	CASSQDWGDTEAFF
TRBV10-3	TRBJ2-5	CAIGSEGVAQETQYF
TRBV5-4	TRBJ2-5	CASSLRERETQYF
TRBV28	TRBJ2-4	CASSLLGGVRNIQYF
TRBV7-8	TRBJ2-7	CASSLDGRAIEQYF